This T cell receptor beta chain was obtained from a study of blood T cell repertoires in COVID-19. Trimming left V 9 bases short and J 2 bases short, with 16 bases between. The CDR3 sequence is 14 residues long. Germline V gives CDR1 MRHNA, CDR2 SNTAGT. Profiled with immunoSEQ multiplex PCR; TCRdb holds only in-frame clones, not every one. The table lists about 160,000 clones, 75% to 90% of them singletons. This rearrangement joins TRBV6-4 to TRBJ1-2; D possibly corresponds to TRBD1 (5 bases). The sequence came from a woman aged 50 to 60 who had recovered from COVID-19. The sequenced sample consisted of PBMCs or T cells enriched from blood (not recorded which). The CDR3 DNA reads as TGTGCCAGTTCCCCTGGGGGGGGGAACTATGGCTACACCTTC. Translating it yields CASSPGGGNYGYTF.